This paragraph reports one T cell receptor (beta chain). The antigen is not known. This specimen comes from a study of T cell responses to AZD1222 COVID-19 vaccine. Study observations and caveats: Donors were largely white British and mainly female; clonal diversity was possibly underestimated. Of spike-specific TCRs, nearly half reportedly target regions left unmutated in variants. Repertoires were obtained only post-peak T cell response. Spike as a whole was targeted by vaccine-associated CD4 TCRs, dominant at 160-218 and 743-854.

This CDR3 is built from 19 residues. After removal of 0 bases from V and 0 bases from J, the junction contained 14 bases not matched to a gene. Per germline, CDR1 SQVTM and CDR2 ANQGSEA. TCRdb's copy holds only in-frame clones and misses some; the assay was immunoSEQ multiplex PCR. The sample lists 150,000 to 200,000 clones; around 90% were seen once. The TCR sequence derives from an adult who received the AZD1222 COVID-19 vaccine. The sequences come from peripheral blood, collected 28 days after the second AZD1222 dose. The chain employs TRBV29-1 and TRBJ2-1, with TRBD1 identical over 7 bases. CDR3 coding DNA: TGCAGCGTTGAAGACGACAGGGAAAACTCTTCCGGCTCCTACAATGAGCAGTTCTTC. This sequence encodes CSVEDDRENSSGSYNEQFF.